This entry lists 9 T cell receptor beta chains sequenced from one sample in a study of beta chain features in type 1 diabetes. Expressed TCRB transcripts were sequenced because the entire RNA isolate underwent reverse transcription. Clones were sequenced by immunoSEQ multiplex PCR, and TCRdb holds only the in-frame ones, with some missing. Of hundreds of thousands of clones in the sample, around 15% are singletons; the top ten hold about 6.6%. The sample taken for sequencing was central memory CD4+ T cells from blood. Receptor source: a man between 25 and 39 years old in good health.

V gene TRBV9 combines with J gene TRBJ2-5, with 10 bases fitting TRBD2. Germline assignment: CDR1 SGDLS and CDR2 YYNGEE. V lost 0 bases and J lost 5; bases outside the gene matches: 7. The CDR3 contains 16 residues. The CDR3 coding sequence is TGTGCCAGCAGCGTAGAGGCAGCGGGAGGGCGGGAGACCCAGTACTTC. Translating gives CASSVEAAGGRETQYF.

This clone was seen more than once but under ten times. The DNA for the CDR3 is TGCGCCAGCAGCAGTAGCGGGGGGCCCGAAAATGAGCAGTTCTTC. Its protein is CASSSSGGPENEQFF. J is TRBJ2-1 and V is TRBV5-1; TRBD2 matches 10 bases. There are 15 residues in the CDR3. The trim removed 4 bases at V and 7 bases at J, leaving 8 bases unmatched. Germline V gives CDR1 SGHRS, CDR2 YFSETQ.

The chain carries TRBV7-2 and TRBJ2-7; D assignment may be TRBD1 or TRBD2 (6 bases each). Between the trimmed V and J ends, which lost 2 bases and 7 bases, there was a span of 12 bases. The germline V gene has CDR1 SGHTA and CDR2 FQGNSA. The CDR3 consists of 13 residues. The CDR3 region is CASSLNRAGEQYF. The CDR3 coding sequence is TGTGCCAGCAGCTTAAACAGGGCGGGGGAGCAGTACTTC.

The table lists this clone with a few counts. In nucleotides, the CDR3 is TGTGCCAGCTCACAACCTCAGGGCGCAACTAATGAAAAACTGTTTTTT. This sequence encodes CASSQPQGATNEKLFF. The V and J genes are TRBV18 and TRBJ1-4; tentatively, D is TRBD1 (5 bases). There are 16 residues in the CDR3. Per the germline V gene, CDR1 is KGHSH and CDR2 is LQKENI. V shed 4 bases and J shed 0 bases, with 12 bases lying between them.

The genes are TRBV30 and TRBJ1-6, with D perhaps matching TRBD1 (6 bases). Germline CDR1 GTSNPN, CDR2 SVGIG (reference sequence). The CDR3 has 13 residues. V lost 0 bases to trimming and J lost 10 bases, with 10 bases between them. Here the CDR3 DNA reads TGTGCCTGGAGTGTAACAGGGCTGTCACCCCTCCACTTT. Translation gives CAWSVTGLSPLHF.

The chain links TRBV5-4 to TRBJ2-3; D uncertain. The CDR3 is 15 amino acids. CDR1 and CDR2 from the germline V gene are SGHNT and YYREEE (reference sequence). Trimming shortened V by 7 bases and J by 1 base, and 16 bases separated the two germline ends. CDR3 amino acids: CASEPSGPRTDTQYF. Here the CDR3 DNA reads TGTGCCAGCGAGCCTAGTGGTCCCCGCACAGATACGCAGTATTTT.

The chain has TRBV19 and TRBJ2-1, with 8 bases identical to TRBD1. V was pared by 5 bases and J by 7 bases, with 7 bases of the junction left unmatched. CDR1 is LNHDA and CDR2 is SQIVND in the germline V gene (reference sequence). CDR3 length equals 14 residues. Here the CDR3 DNA reads TGTGCCAGTAGTTTACCAGACAGGGGTAATGAGCAGTTCTTC. This codes for CASSLPDRGNEQFF.

The chain carries TRBV5-1 and TRBJ2-7; D gene unclear. The germline CDR1 and CDR2 sequences are SGHRS and YFSETQ. Trimming removed 2 bases from V and 7 bases from J, with 13 bases in between. The CDR3 has 13 residues. This CDR3 reads CASSLDPGQEQYV. The DNA of the CDR3 is TGCGCCAGCAGCTTAGACCCGGGTCAAGAGCAGTACGTC.

This clone was observed a handful of times. The rearrangement uses TRBV9 and TRBJ2-3; D is possibly TRBD1 (6 bases). Per germline, CDR1 SGDLS and CDR2 YYNGEE. V was cut by 3 bases and J by 2 bases, with 19 bases left in between. The CDR3 contains 17 residues. This CDR3 reads CASSGGSQGQFTDTQYF. The CDR3 coding sequence is TGTGCCAGCAGCGGGGGGAGTCAAGGACAGTTCACAGATACGCAGTATTTT.